What follows is one T cell receptor (beta chain) and its context. Profiled with immunoSEQ multiplex PCR; TCRdb holds only in-frame clones, not every one. The sample contains 40,000 to 45,000 clones, about 88% of which appear only once. This sample was taken from a study of T cell changes during pregnancy in multiple sclerosis. CDR1 and CDR2 (germline): KGHSH, LQKENI. The CDR3 totals 14 residues. V lost 3 bases to trimming and J lost 4 bases; unmatched junction nucleotides: 5. This clonotype originated in a female donor with multiple sclerosis, enrolled in a pregnancy study. The input for sequencing was CD4+ T cells from peripheral blood mononuclear cells, taken in the first trimester of pregnancy. The chain has TRBV18 and TRBJ2-7, with 8 bases aligning to TRBD1. The CDR3 is CASSPRTGNYEQYF. In nucleotides, the CDR3 is TGTGCCAGCTCACCCCGGACAGGGAATTACGAGCAGTACTTC.